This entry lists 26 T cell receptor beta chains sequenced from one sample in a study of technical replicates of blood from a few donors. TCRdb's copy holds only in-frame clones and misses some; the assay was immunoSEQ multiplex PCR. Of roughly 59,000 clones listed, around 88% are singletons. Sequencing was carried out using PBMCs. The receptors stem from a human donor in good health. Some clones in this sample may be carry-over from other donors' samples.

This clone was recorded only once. CDR3 coding DNA: TGTGCCAGCAGTGAGGGACAGGGGGTCGCAAATGAGCAGTTCTTC. Residues: CASSEGQGVANEQFF. V is TRBV6-4 and J is TRBJ2-1, with 11 bases aligning to TRBD1. The length of the CDR3 is 15 residues. Trimming at V came to 3 bases and at J to 7 bases, leaving 5 bases not matched to a gene. Germline V gene lookup returns CDR1 MRHNA and CDR2 SNTAGT.

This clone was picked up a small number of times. The chain's CDR3 is CASKQGMNTEAFF. DNA of the CDR3: TGCGCCAGCAAGCAGGGAATGAACACTGAAGCTTTCTTT. The chain has TRBV5-1 and TRBJ1-1, with D perhaps TRBD1 (5 bases). V was trimmed by 6 bases and J by 0 bases, leaving 9 bases between them. Germline-derived CDR1 and CDR2 are SGHRS and YFSETQ. The CDR3 is made up of 13 amino acids.

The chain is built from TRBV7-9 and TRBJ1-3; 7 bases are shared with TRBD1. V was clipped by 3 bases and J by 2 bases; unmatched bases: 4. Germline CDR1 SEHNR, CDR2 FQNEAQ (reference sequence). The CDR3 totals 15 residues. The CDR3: CASSFRDSTGNTIYF. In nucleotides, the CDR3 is TGTGCCAGCAGCTTCCGGGACAGTACTGGAAACACCATATATTTT.

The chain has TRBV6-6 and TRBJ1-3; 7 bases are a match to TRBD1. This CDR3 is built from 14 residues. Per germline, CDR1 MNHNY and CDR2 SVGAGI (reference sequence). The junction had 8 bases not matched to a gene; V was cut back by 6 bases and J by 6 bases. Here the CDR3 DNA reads TGTGCCAGCAGCCGACGACAGGGAGAAAACACCATATATTTT. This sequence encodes CASSRRQGENTIYF.

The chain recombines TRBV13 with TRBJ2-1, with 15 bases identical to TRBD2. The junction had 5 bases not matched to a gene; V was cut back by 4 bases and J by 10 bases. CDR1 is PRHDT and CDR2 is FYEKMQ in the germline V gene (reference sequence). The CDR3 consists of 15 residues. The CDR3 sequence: CASSSWTSGRGEQFF. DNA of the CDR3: TGTGCCAGCAGCTCGTGGACTAGCGGGAGGGGGGAGCAGTTCTTC.

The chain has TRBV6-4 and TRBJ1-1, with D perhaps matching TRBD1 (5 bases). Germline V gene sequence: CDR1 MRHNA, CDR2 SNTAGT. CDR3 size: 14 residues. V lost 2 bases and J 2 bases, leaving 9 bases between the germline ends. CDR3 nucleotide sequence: TGTGCCAGCAGTGACCCTCAGGGAAACACTGAAGCTTTCTTT. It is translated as CASSDPQGNTEAFF.

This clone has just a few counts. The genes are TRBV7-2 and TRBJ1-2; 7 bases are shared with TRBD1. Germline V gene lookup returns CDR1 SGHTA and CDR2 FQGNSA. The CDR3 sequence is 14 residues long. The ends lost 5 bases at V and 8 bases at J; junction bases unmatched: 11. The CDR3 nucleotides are TGTGCCAGCAGCCCCCAAGGGGGCCTTATGGGCTACACCTTC. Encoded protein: CASSPQGGLMGYTF.

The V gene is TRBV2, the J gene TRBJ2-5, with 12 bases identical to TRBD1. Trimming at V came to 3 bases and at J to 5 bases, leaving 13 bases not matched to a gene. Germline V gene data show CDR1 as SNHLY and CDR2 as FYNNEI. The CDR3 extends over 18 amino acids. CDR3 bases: TGTGCCAGCAGTGATCCGGGACAGGGGGCGTGGGGGACGGAGACCCAGTACTTC. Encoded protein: CASSDPGQGAWGTETQYF.

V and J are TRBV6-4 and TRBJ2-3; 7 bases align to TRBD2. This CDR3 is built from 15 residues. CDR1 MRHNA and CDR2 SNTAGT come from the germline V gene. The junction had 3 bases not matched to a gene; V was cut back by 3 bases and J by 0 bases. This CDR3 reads CASSESGGSTDTQYF. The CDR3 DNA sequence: TGTGCCAGCAGTGAGTCGGGAGGAAGCACAGATACGCAGTATTTT.

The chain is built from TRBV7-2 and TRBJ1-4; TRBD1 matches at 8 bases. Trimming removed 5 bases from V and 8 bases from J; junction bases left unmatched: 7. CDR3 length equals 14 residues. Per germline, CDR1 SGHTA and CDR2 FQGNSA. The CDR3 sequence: CASSPDRDREKLFF. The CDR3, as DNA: TGTGCCAGCAGCCCGGACAGGGATCGGGAAAAACTGTTTTTT.

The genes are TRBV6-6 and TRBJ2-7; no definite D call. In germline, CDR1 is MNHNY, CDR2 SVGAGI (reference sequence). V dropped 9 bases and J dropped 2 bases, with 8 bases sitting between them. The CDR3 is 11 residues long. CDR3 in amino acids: CASSGAYEQYF. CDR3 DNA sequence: TGTGCCAGTTCAGGTGCCTACGAGCAGTACTTC.

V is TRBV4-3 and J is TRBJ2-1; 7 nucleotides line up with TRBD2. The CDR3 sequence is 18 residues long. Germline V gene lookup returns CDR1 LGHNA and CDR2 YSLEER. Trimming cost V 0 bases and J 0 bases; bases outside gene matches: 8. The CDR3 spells CASSQDHRGSPSYNEQFF. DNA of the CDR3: TGCGCCAGCAGCCAAGATCACCGCGGGAGTCCCTCCTACAATGAGCAGTTCTTC.

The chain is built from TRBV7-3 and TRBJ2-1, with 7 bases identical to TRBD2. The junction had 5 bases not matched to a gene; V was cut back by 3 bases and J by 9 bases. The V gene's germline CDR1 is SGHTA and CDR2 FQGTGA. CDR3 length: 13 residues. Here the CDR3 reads CASSLTGGSEQFF. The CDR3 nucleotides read TGTGCCAGCAGCTTGACGGGAGGATCTGAGCAGTTCTTC.

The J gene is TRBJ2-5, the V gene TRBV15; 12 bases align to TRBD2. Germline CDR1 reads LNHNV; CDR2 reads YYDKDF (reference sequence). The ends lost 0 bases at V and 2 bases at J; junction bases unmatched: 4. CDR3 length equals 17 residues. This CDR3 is CATSRDGLAGGQETQYF. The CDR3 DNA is TGTGCCACCAGCAGAGACGGCCTAGCGGGAGGGCAAGAGACCCAGTACTTC.

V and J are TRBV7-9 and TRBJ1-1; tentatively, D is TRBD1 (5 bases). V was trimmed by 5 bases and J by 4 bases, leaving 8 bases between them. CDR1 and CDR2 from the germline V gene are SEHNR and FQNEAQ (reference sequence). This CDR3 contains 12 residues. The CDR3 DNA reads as TGTGCCAGCAGCGATCAGGGCACTGAAGCTTTCTTT. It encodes CASSDQGTEAFF. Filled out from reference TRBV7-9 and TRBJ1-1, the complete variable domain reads DTGVSQNPRHKITKRGQNVTFRCDPISEHNRLYWYRQTLGQGPEFLTYFQNEAQLEKSRLLSDRFSAERPKGSFSTLEIQRTEQGDSAMYLCASSDQGTEAFFGQGTRLTVV.

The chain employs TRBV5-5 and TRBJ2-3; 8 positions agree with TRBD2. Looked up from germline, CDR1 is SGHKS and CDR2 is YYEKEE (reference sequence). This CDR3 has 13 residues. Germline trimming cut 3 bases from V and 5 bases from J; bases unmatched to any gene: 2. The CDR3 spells CASSWTSRDTQYF. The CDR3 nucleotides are TGTGCCAGCAGCTGGACTAGCCGAGATACGCAGTATTTT.

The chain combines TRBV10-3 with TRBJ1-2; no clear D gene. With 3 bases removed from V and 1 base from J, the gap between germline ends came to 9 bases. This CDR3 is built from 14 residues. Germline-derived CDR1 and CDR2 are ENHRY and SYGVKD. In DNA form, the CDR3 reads TGTGCCATCAGTGAACAATCTCTTAACTATGGCTACACCTTC. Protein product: CAISEQSLNYGYTF.

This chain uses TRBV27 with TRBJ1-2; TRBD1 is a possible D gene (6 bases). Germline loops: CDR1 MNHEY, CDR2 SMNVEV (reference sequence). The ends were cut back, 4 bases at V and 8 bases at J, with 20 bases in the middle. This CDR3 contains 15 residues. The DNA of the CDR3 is TGTGCCAGCAGTTCACTCGGGGGGGACATGGGGGGCTACACCTTC. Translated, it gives CASSSLGGDMGGYTF.

The CDR3 loop is CASSEGPTGRGATEAFF. Written as DNA, the CDR3 is TGTGCCAGCAGTGAGGGGCCGACCGGCCGGGGGGCTACTGAAGCTTTCTTT. The V gene is TRBV6-1, the J gene TRBJ1-1; TRBD1 is a possible D gene (6 bases). This CDR3 comprises 17 residues. Trimming took 3 bases from V and 5 from J, leaving 22 bases between them. Germline lookup yields CDR1 MNHNS and CDR2 SASEGT.

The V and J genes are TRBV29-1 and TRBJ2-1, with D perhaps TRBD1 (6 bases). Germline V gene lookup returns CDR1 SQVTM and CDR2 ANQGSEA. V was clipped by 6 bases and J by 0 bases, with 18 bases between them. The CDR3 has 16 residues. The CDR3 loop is CSVPKDDRLSYNEQFF. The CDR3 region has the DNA TGCAGCGTCCCCAAGGATGACAGGCTCTCCTACAATGAGCAGTTCTTC.

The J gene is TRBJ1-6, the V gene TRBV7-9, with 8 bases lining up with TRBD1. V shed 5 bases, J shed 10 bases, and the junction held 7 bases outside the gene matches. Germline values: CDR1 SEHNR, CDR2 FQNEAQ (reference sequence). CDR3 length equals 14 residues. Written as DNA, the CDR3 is TGTGCCAGCAGCAATGACAGGGGACGATCACCCCTCCACTTT. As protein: CASSNDRGRSPLHF.

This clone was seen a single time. Here the CDR3 reads CASSQLSGQNSPLHF. The CDR3 bases are TGCGCCAGCAGCCAACTGTCCGGACAGAATTCACCCCTCCACTTT. This rearrangement joins TRBV4-3 to TRBJ1-6; TRBD1 is a possible D gene (6 bases). The V and J ends lost 2 bases and 7 bases respectively, with 12 bases between them. In germline, CDR1 is LGHNA, CDR2 YSLEER. The CDR3 runs to 15 residues.

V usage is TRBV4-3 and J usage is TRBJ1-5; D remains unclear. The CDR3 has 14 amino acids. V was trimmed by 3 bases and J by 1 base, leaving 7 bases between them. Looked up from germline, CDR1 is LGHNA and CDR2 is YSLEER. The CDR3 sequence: CASSHEWSNQPQHF. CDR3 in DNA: TGCGCCAGCAGCCACGAGTGGAGCAATCAGCCCCAGCATTTT.

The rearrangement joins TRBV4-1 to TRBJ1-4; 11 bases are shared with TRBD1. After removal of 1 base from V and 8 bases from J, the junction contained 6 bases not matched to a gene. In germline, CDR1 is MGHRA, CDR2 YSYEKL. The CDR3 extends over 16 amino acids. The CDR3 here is CASSQVAGTGGEKLFF. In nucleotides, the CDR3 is TGCGCCAGCAGCCAAGTCGCCGGGACAGGGGGGGAAAAACTGTTTTTT.

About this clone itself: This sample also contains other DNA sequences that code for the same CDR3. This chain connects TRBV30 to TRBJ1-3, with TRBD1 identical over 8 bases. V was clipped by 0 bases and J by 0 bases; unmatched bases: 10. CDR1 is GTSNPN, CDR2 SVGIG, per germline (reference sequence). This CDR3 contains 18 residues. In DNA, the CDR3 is TGTGCCTGGAGTGTACCGGGGACAGGAAGCATCTCTGGAAACACCATATATTTT. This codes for CAWSVPGTGSISGNTIYF.

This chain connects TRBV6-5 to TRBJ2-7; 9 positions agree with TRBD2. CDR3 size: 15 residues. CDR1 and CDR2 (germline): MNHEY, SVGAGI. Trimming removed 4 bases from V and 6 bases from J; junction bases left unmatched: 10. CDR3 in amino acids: CASSSTIAGDREQYF. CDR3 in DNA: TGTGCCAGCAGTTCCACTATAGCGGGGGATCGCGAGCAGTACTTC.